This T cell receptor beta chain originates from a study of response to subunit inactivated influenza vaccine (dated by TCRdb to the late 2010s). Regarding the research as a whole: Deep quantitative T cell receptor repertoire profiling was used in the study to track responses to a trivalent subunit inactivated influenza vaccine.

Receptor libraries were prepared by RT-PCR. The listed sequencing device is Illumina HiSeq 2500. TCRdb handled the public reads itself, with Q25 trimming in fastp and clone calling in MiXCR, and kept productive beta chains. Every distinct CDR3 protein forms one entry, paired with its most common genes and DNA. This sample holds a few hundred thousand distinct CDR3 sequences; 14% were observed only once. The ten largest clonotypes hold 11% of the sample. What the authors observed across the whole study: The authors suggested that each seasonal influenza vaccination may recruit only a limited number of new T cells.

With respect to this clonotype: The target of this receptor is not known. No much larger clone exists at a distance of one base, and base qualities are not known.

Sample: PBMCs from blood, taken less than 13 days after vaccination. The TCR originated in a man aged 45-60 years who received an inactivated influenza vaccine. Donor details come from another sample of the same person, matched by shared clones.

CDR3 protein: CASSLRLAAQYF. Read as DNA, the sequence is TGTGCCAGCAGTTTACGGCTAGCAGCGCAGTATTTT. The rearrangement combines TRBV12-3 or TRBV12-4 with TRBJ2-3; matching of 5 bases hints at TRBD2 as the D gene. From its cysteine to its phenylalanine, the CDR3 spans 12 amino acids. Only the CDR3 portion is preserved as DNA: 36 bases, with reading frame beginning at the first base. Deletion took 2 bases off V and 10 bases off J, with a span of 10 bases between the germline ends.